The clone carrying this T cell receptor beta chain was seen more than once but under ten times. The source of the sample is a study of T-cell reconstitution after alpha-beta-depleted transplantation in children. Between the trimmed V and J ends, which lost 0 bases and 4 bases, there was a span of 5 bases. This CDR3 spans 14 amino acids. Germline loops: CDR1 KGHDR, CDR2 SFDVKD. Unique molecular identifiers were used in preparing the TCRbeta library. TCRdb fed the PCR reads into MiXCR, producing one record per CDR3 protein. The sample holds 170,000 or so distinct CDR3 sequences; about 6.4% are singletons and the top ten take around 3.1%.

The TCR was taken from a human donor who donated a stem cell graft to a child with Wiskott-Aldrich syndrome. The sample here was PBMCs from the stem cell graft donor, taken from the stem cell graft. The chain carries TRBV24-1 and TRBJ2-2; no clear D gene. This chain's CDR3 is CATSDLKRTGELFF. CDR3 bases: TGTGCCACCAGTGATTTGAAGCGCACCGGGGAGCTGTTTTTT.